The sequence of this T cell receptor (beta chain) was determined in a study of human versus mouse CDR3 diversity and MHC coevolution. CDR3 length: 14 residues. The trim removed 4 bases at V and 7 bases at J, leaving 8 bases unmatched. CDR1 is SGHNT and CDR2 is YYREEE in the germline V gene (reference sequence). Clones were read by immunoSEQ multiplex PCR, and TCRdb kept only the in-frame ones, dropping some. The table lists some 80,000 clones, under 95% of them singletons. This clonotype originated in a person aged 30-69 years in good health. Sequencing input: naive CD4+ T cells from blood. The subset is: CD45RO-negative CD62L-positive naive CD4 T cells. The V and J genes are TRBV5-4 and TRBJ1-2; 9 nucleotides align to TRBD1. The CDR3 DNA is TGTGCCAGCAGCCAAGCTGGACAGGGGACTGGCTACACCTTC. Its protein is CASSQAGQGTGYTF.